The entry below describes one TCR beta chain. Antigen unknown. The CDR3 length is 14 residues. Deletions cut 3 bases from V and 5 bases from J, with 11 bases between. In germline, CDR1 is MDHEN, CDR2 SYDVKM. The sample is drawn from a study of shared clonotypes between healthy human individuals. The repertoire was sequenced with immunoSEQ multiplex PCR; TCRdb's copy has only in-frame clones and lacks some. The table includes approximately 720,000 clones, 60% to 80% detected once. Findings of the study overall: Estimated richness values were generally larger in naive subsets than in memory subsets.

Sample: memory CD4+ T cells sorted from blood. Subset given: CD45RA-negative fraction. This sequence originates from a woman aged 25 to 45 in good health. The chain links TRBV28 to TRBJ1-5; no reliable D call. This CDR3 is CASSFERNYQPQHF. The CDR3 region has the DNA TGTGCCAGCAGTTTCGAGCGGAACTATCAGCCCCAGCATTTT.